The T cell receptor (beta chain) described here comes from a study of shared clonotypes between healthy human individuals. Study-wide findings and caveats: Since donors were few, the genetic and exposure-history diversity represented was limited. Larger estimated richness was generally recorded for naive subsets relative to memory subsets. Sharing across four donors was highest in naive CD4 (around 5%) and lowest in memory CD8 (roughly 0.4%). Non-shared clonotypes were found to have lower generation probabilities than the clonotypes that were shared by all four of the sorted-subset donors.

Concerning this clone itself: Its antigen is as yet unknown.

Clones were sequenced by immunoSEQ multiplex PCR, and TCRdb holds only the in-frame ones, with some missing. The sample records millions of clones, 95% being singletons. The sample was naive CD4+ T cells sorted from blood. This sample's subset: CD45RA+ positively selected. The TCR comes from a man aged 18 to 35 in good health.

CDR3 bases: TGTGCCAGCAGTTACCTGGCTAGTCCCTACGAGCAGTACTTC. Amino acids: CASSYLASPYEQYF. The V call is TRBV6-5, the J call TRBJ2-7, with D unclear. The CDR3 has 14 amino acids. Germline loops: CDR1 MNHEY, CDR2 SVGAGI. V gave up 2 bases and J gave up 2 bases, with 10 bases separating them.